This passage covers 13 T cell receptor beta chains from one sample sequenced in a study of blood T cell repertoires in COVID-19. The method was immunoSEQ multiplex PCR; TCRdb's version includes in-frame clones alone and lacks a portion of them. Found here are approximately 100,000 clones, about 89% of them singletons; the top ten hold around a tenth. The sequencing sample was made of peripheral blood. These receptors were collected from a woman in her 30s with acute or convalescent COVID-19.

In its sample, this clone was seen a few times. The chain combines TRBV4-2 with TRBJ1-4, with a possible D match to TRBD1 (6 bases). V lost 4 bases to trimming and J lost 2 bases, with 11 bases between them. Per germline, CDR1 LGHNA and CDR2 YNFKEQ. The CDR3 consists of 15 residues. The CDR3 protein is CASSRTESTNEKLFF. DNA of the CDR3: TGTGCCAGCAGCCGGACAGAATCCACTAATGAAAAACTGTTTTTT.

This chain uses TRBV4-1 with TRBJ1-2; D is unresolved. Germline V gene sequence: CDR1 MGHRA, CDR2 YSYEKL. The CDR3 runs to 14 residues. The V end was cut by 1 base, the J end by 2 bases, with 8 bases between. CDR3 residues: CASSQGAPNYGYTF. Here the CDR3 DNA reads TGCGCCAGCAGCCAAGGGGCACCCAACTATGGCTACACCTTC.

The gene calls are TRBV5-1 and TRBJ1-5; maybe TRBD1 (6 bases). Trimming left V 2 bases short and J 0 bases short, with 12 bases between. Germline V gene lookup returns CDR1 SGHRS and CDR2 YFSETQ. The CDR3 contains 16 residues. The CDR3 bases are TGCGCCAGCAGCTTCCACAGGGTTTATAGCAATCAGCCCCAGCATTTT. Residues: CASSFHRVYSNQPQHF.

This clone was seen a single time. V gene TRBV6-5 combines with J gene TRBJ1-6, with D maybe TRBD1 (5 bases). Between the trimmed V and J ends, which lost 7 bases and 3 bases, there was a span of 10 bases. This CDR3 spans 14 amino acids. Germline CDR1 and CDR2: MNHEY and SVGAGI. CDR3 sequence reads: CASTQGVYNSPLHF. The CDR3 region has the DNA TGTGCCAGCACTCAAGGGGTCTATAATTCACCCCTCCACTTT.

Only a few counts were recorded for this clone. V is TRBV5-1 and J is TRBJ2-2; 11 nucleotides align to TRBD2. The CDR3 contains 18 residues. From germline, CDR1 is SGHRS and CDR2 YFSETQ. J was trimmed by 2 bases and V by 1 base; bases with no gene match: 7. The CDR3 sequence is CASSLRLAGGPNTGELFF. The CDR3 coding sequence is TGCGCCAGCAGCTTGAGGCTAGCGGGGGGCCCAAACACCGGGGAGCTGTTTTTT.

Details on this clone: One end of the junction does not line up with germline, which may come from a read error. J is TRBJ1-5 and V is TRBV5-4; TRBD1 aligns across 7 bases. There are 14 residues in the CDR3. The V gene's germline CDR1 is SGHNT and CDR2 YYREEE (reference sequence). CDR3 amino acids: CASSLGQGNKPQHF. CDR3 nucleotide sequence: TGTGCCAGCAGCTTGGGACAGGGCAATAAGCCCCAGCATTTT.

This sequence joins TRBV19 and TRBJ1-6; 7 positions agree with TRBD1. Per germline, CDR1 LNHDA and CDR2 SQIVND (reference sequence). This CDR3 comprises 14 residues. Trimming removed 3 bases from V and 10 bases from J; junction bases left unmatched: 6. The CDR3 nucleotides read TGTGCCAGTAGTATGGGGCAGGGGGGATCACCCCTCCACTTT. This encodes CASSMGQGGSPLHF.

This chain connects TRBV28 to TRBJ1-2; D remains unclear. The germline V gene encodes CDR1 MDHEN and CDR2 SYDVKM. V was trimmed by 5 bases and J by 4 bases, leaving 17 bases between them. The CDR3 covers 15 residues. The CDR3 nucleotides read TGTGCCAGCAGTCCCCCCCCACAAACAACCTATGGCTACACCTTC. This translates into CASSPPPQTTYGYTF.

The V and J genes are TRBV13 and TRBJ2-7, with no clear D. V lost 5 bases, J lost 4 bases, and 9 bases lay in between. There are 12 residues in the CDR3. Germline loops: CDR1 PRHDT, CDR2 FYEKMQ (reference sequence). CDR3 sequence reads: CASSGPHYEQYF. For the CDR3, the DNA is TGTGCCAGCAGCGGGCCTCATTACGAGCAGTACTTC.

The CDR3 DNA reads as TGTGCCATCAGGACAGACCCCTACAATGAGCAGTTCTTC. Translated, it gives CAIRTDPYNEQFF. The V and J genes are TRBV10-3 and TRBJ2-1; a weak D match, TRBD1 (5 bases). Trimming removed 6 bases at V and 2 bases at J, with 8 bases between. Germline-derived CDR1 and CDR2 are ENHRY and SYGVKD. The CDR3 runs to 13 residues.

The chain has TRBV19 and TRBJ1-1; D not certain. V lost 3 bases and J 1 base, leaving 15 bases between the germline ends. Per the germline V gene, CDR1 is LNHDA and CDR2 is SQIVND (reference sequence). The CDR3 spans 16 residues. CDR3: CASSIRLAGKNTEAFF. The CDR3 region has the DNA TGTGCCAGTAGTATTCGGCTGGCGGGAAAGAACACTGAAGCTTTCTTT.

The chain uses TRBV6-5 and TRBJ1-6; unclear D gene. This CDR3 is 13 amino acids long. The germline gives CDR1 MNHEY, CDR2 SVGAGI. V lost 8 bases and J 9 bases, leaving 14 bases between the germline ends. The DNA of the CDR3 is TGTGCCAGCCTCCCCTCCGGTGGTTCACCCCTCCACTTT. Amino acid sequence: CASLPSGGSPLHF.

The genes are TRBV6-5 and TRBJ1-4; D might be TRBD1 (5 bases). The CDR3 consists of 14 residues. Germline V gene sequence: CDR1 MNHEY, CDR2 SVGAGI. Trimming took off 6 bases at V and 8 bases at J, with 16 bases between the two ends. CDR3 bases: TGTGCCAGCAGCTCCACGCGGGACGGGGAAAAACTGTTTTTT. This codes for CASSSTRDGEKLFF.